Listed below are T cell receptor beta chains from one sample, sequenced in a study of T cells in Graves' hyperthyroidism and ophthalmopathy. TCRdb called the multiplex PCR reads again in MiXCR, with one record for every CDR3 protein. Of 270,000 or so distinct CDR3 sequences detected, approximately 16% appear once; the ten largest clones hold about 30%. The sequencing sample was made of blood. These receptors came from a woman aged 50 to 60 with Graves' hyperthyroidism that later progressed to Graves' ophthalmopathy. CDR3s include the opening cysteine and the closing phenylalanine or tryptophan. A D gene is named only where the DNA matches it firmly. Size values are once, few and many counts, or a class for expanded clones, and some rows have none.

d_gene	v_gene	abundance	j_gene	len	CDR3aa	CDR3nt
TRBD2	TRBV3-1	-	TRBJ2-1	18	CASSHWTSGTLSYNEQFF	TGTGCCAGCAGCCACTGGACTAGCGGGACGCTCTCCTACAATGAGCAGTTCTTC
-	TRBV6-1	many	TRBJ1-5	16	CASSVWQLDSNQPQHF	TGTGCCAGCAGTGTATGGCAGCTCGATAGCAATCAGCCCCAGCATTTT
TRBD2	TRBV7-2	many	TRBJ2-7	14	CASSYLAGVGEQYF	TGTGCCAGCAGCTACCTAGCGGGAGTGGGAGAGCAGTACTTC
TRBD2	TRBV6-1	many	TRBJ2-7	15	CASSWGLAGAYEQYF	TGTGCCAGCAGTTGGGGACTAGCGGGAGCCTACGAGCAGTACTTC
-	TRBV7-9	many	TRBJ1-1	14	CASSRRGGGTEAFF	TGTGCCAGCAGCCGCAGGGGTGGGGGCACTGAAGCTTTCTTT
-	TRBV18	many	TRBJ2-7	13	CASSPTTDYEQYF	TGTGCCAGCTCACCAACGACAGACTACGAGCAGTACTTC
TRBD2	TRBV11-3	few	TRBJ2-3	16	CASSLDQLAGADTQYF	TGTGCCAGCAGCTTAGATCAACTAGCGGGGGCAGATACGCAGTATTTT
TRBD1	TRBV5-1	many	TRBJ2-5	15	CASSRHGTGEETQYF	TGCGCCAGCAGCCGCCACGGGACAGGGGAAGAGACCCAGTACTTC
TRBD1	TRBV5-6	-	TRBJ2-5	14	CASSQTGLEETQYF	TGTGCCAGCAGCCAGACAGGGTTGGAAGAGACCCAGTACTTC
TRBD1	TRBV30	many	TRBJ2-5	17	CAWLPALRGRRGETQYF	TGTGCCTGGCTGCCCGCCTTGAGGGGGCGCAGGGGGGAGACCCAGTACTTC
-	TRBV14	many	TRBJ1-2	14	CASSQGRGDSGYTF	TGTGCCAGCAGCCAAGGGAGGGGGGACTCTGGCTACACCTTC
TRBD2	TRBV10-3	many	TRBJ2-5	15	CAIRDGLAGQETQYF	TGTGCCATCAGAGACGGTCTAGCGGGCCAAGAGACCCAGTACTTC
TRBD2	TRBV13	-	TRBJ2-7	15	CASSTLSGGAYEQYF	TGTGCCAGCAGCACCCTAAGCGGGGGGGCCTACGAGCAGTACTTC
TRBD2	TRBV28	many	TRBJ2-1	16	CASSIAGKSSYNEQFF	TGTGCCAGCAGCATAGCGGGAAAAAGCTCCTACAATGAGCAGTTCTTC
TRBD2	TRBV19	few	TRBJ2-1	15	CASSISRREWVEQFF	TGTGCCAGTAGTATATCCCGGCGGGAGTGGGTTGAGCAGTTCTTC
-	TRBV11-1	many	TRBJ2-1	15	CASNTGSPSYNEQFF	TGTGCCAGCAACACAGGGTCCCCATCCTACAATGAGCAGTTCTTC
-	TRBV3-1	-	TRBJ1-5	15	CASSQGRVGNQPQHF	TGTGCCAGCAGCCAGGGGAGAGTGGGCAATCAGCCCCAGCATTTT
-	TRBV6-1	many	TRBJ1-2	13	CASKETLDYGYTF	TGTGCCAGCAAGGAGACTTTGGACTATGGCTACACCTTC
TRBD2	TRBV3-1	many	TRBJ2-1	17	CASSQGTSAVSYNEQFF	TGTGCCAGCAGCCAAGGGACTAGCGCGGTCTCCTACAATGAGCAGTTCTTC
-	TRBV7-8	many	TRBJ2-1	13	CASSLRGEYEQFF	TGTGCCAGCAGCTTAAGGGGGGAATATGAGCAGTTCTTC
-	TRBV6-1	many	TRBJ2-5	13	CASSSLGQETQYF	TGTGCCAGCAGTTCATTAGGCCAAGAGACCCAGTACTTC
TRBD1	TRBV18	-	TRBJ2-3	15	CASSPLGQGANTQYF	TGTGCCAGCTCACCCCTCGGACAGGGGGCAAATACGCAGTATTTT
TRBD1	TRBV5-1	many	TRBJ1-2	15	CASSSRTGGTYGYTF	TGCGCCAGCAGCTCACGGACAGGGGGGACCTATGGCTACACCTTC
TRBD1	TRBV10-3	many	TRBJ1-2	14	CAISEFGQAEGYTF	TGTGCCATCAGTGAGTTCGGACAGGCAGAGGGCTACACCTTC
-	TRBV4-1	few	TRBJ2-5	16	CASSQPARRRQETQYF	TGCGCCAGCAGCCAACCAGCGCGGCGGCGCCAAGAGACCCAGTACTTC
-	TRBV10-1	-	TRBJ1-1	14	CASRIQGQNTEAFF	TGCGCCAGCAGGATCCAGGGGCAGAACACTGAAGCTTTCTTT
TRBD1	TRBV14	many	TRBJ2-7	15	CASSQLLTGGYEQYF	TGTGCCAGCAGCCAGCTACTGACAGGGGGGTACGAGCAGTACTTC
-	TRBV28	many	TRBJ2-2	15	CASTTTPTNTGELFF	TGTGCCAGCACTACGACGCCAACGAACACCGGGGAGCTGTTTTTT
TRBD2	TRBV9	few	TRBJ2-1	14	CASSIWGTSNEQFF	TGTGCCAGCAGCATCTGGGGGACTAGTAATGAGCAGTTCTTC
TRBD2	TRBV12-5	many	TRBJ2-5	13	CASAAGGAETQYF	TGTGCTAGTGCAGCGGGAGGGGCTGAGACCCAGTACTTC
TRBD1	TRBV6-1	many	TRBJ1-2	13	CASSGAGGFGYTF	TGTGCCAGCAGTGGTGCAGGGGGCTTTGGCTACACCTTC
-	TRBV6-1	few	TRBJ2-3	15	CASSYLGGGTDTQYF	TGTGCCAGCAGTTACTTGGGGGGAGGCACAGATACGCAGTATTTT
TRBD1	TRBV7-9	-	TRBJ1-1	15	CASSTRQGRVTEAFF	TGTGCCAGCAGCACCAGACAGGGTCGGGTTACTGAAGCTTTCTTT
-	TRBV29-1	many	TRBJ2-7	13	CSVESGVAYEQYF	TGCAGCGTTGAGTCAGGGGTGGCCTACGAGCAGTACTTC
TRBD1	TRBV7-9	many	TRBJ1-1	14	CASLEQGVNTEAFF	TGTGCCAGCCTTGAACAGGGGGTCAACACTGAAGCTTTCTTT
-	TRBV9	-	TRBJ2-3	17	CASSVGVPSESTDTQYF	TGTGCCAGCAGCGTAGGGGTTCCTAGCGAGAGCACAGATACGCAGTATTTT
TRBD2	TRBV3-1	-	TRBJ2-1	16	CASSQEGLAGDNEQFF	TGTGCCAGCAGCCAAGAAGGACTAGCGGGAGACAATGAGCAGTTCTTC
-	TRBV28	many	TRBJ1-5	14	CASSFFGAPQPQHF	TGTGCCAGCAGTTTCTTCGGGGCGCCTCAGCCCCAGCATTTT
-	TRBV9	-	TRBJ1-6	15	CASSVEGIVNSPLHF	TGTGCCAGCAGCGTAGAGGGGATCGTAAATTCACCCCTCCACTTT
-	TRBV19	few	TRBJ1-1	13	CASSVSGGTEAFF	TGTGCCAGTAGTGTATCCGGGGGCACTGAAGCTTTCTTT
-	TRBV3-1	many	TRBJ2-7	12	CASSNEGREQYF	TGTGCCAGCAGCAACGAAGGGCGCGAGCAGTACTTC
-	TRBV5-1	few	TRBJ1-1	16	CASSLAVDPMNTEAFF	TGCGCCAGCAGCTTGGCCGTGGATCCTATGAACACTGAAGCTTTCTTT
-	TRBV16	few	TRBJ1-5	12	CASSAAYQPQHF	TGTGCCAGCAGCGCTGCATATCAGCCCCAGCATTTT
TRBD1	TRBV24-1	many	TRBJ2-7	15	CATSDLDDRAHEQYF	TGTGCCACCAGTGATTTGGACGACAGGGCCCACGAGCAGTACTTC
-	TRBV18	many	TRBJ2-4	15	CASSPPGTAKNIQYF	TGTGCCAGCTCACCACCCGGGACAGCCAAAAACATTCAGTACTTC
TRBD1	TRBV28	many	TRBJ2-1	11	CASKGANEQFF	TGTGCCAGCAAGGGGGCTAATGAGCAGTTCTTC
-	TRBV15	many	TRBJ2-1	17	CATSRAFRAVKTNEQFF	TGTGCCACCAGCAGGGCTTTCAGGGCCGTCAAGACCAATGAGCAGTTCTTC
-	TRBV9	-	TRBJ2-7	13	CASSVDQLSEQYF	TGTGCCAGCAGCGTAGATCAGCTTAGCGAGCAGTACTTC
-	TRBV7-9	many	TRBJ2-7	16	CASSPQGGGMAYEQYF	TGTGCCAGCAGCCCCCAGGGGGGAGGTATGGCCTACGAGCAGTACTTC
TRBD2	TRBV3-1	many	TRBJ2-1	15	CASTLAGTTYNEQFF	TGTGCCAGCACCCTAGCGGGTACAACCTACAATGAGCAGTTCTTC
TRBD2	TRBV9	few	TRBJ2-5	15	CASSPPSGREETQYF	TGTGCCAGCAGCCCACCTAGCGGGAGGGAAGAGACCCAGTACTTC
-	TRBV4-2	-	TRBJ1-4	15	CASSQGRAGSKKLFF	TGTGCCAGCAGCCAAGGTCGGGCAGGGTCTAAAAAACTGTTTTTT
-	TRBV7-9	many	TRBJ1-1	17	CASSLGLPDPANTEAFF	TGTGCCAGCAGCTTAGGATTGCCAGATCCCGCGAACACTGAAGCTTTCTTT
-	TRBV7-2	-	TRBJ2-1	15	CASSLGTETYNEQFF	TGTGCCAGCAGCTTGGGGACGGAAACCTACAATGAGCAGTTCTTC